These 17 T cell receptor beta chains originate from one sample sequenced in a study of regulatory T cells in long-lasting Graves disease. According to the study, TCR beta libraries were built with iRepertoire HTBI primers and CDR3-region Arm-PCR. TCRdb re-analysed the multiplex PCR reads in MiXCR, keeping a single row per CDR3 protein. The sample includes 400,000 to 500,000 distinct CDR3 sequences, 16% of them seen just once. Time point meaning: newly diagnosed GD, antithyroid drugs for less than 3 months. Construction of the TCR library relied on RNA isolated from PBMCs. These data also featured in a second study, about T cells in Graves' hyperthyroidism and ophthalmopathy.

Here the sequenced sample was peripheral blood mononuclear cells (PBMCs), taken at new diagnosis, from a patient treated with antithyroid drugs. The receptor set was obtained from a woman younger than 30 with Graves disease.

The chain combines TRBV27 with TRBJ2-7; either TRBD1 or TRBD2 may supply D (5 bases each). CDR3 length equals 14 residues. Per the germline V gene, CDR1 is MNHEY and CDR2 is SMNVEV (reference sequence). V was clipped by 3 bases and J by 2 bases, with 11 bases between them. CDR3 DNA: TGTGCCAGCAGTTTTGGGGACGGAACCTACGAGCAGTACTTC. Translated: CASSFGDGTYEQYF.

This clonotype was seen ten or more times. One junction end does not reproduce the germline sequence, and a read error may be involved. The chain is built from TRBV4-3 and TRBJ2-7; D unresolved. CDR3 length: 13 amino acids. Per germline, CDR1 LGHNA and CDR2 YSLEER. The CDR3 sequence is CASSPRTTYEQYF. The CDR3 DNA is TGTGCCAGCAGCCCTCGCACCACCTACGAGCAGTACTTC.

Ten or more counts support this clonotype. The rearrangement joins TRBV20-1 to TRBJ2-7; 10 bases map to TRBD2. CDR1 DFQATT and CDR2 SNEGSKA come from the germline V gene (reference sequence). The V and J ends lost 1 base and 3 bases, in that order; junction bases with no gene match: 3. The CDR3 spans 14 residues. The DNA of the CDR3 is TGCAGTGCTAGAGTGGCTAGCGGGAGCTACGAGCAGTACTTC. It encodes CSARVASGSYEQYF.

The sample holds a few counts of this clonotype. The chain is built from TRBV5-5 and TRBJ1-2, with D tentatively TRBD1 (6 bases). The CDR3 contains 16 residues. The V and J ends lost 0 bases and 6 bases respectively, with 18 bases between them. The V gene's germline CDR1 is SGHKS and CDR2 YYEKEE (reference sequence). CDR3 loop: CASSLAPALTGNGYTF. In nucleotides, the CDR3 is TGTGCCAGCAGCTTGGCCCCGGCCCTGACAGGAAATGGCTACACCTTC.

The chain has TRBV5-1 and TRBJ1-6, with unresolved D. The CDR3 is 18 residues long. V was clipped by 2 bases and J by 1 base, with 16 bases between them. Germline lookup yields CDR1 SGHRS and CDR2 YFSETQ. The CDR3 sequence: CASSFGEKFGSYNSPLHF. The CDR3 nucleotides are TGCGCCAGCAGCTTCGGAGAAAAATTCGGGTCCTATAATTCACCCCTCCACTTT.

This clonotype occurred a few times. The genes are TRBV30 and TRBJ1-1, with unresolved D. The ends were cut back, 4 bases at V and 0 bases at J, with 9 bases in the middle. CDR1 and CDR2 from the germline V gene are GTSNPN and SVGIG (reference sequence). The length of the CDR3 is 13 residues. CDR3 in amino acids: CAWIQGMNTEAFF. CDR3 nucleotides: TGTGCCTGGATCCAAGGGATGAACACTGAAGCTTTCTTT.

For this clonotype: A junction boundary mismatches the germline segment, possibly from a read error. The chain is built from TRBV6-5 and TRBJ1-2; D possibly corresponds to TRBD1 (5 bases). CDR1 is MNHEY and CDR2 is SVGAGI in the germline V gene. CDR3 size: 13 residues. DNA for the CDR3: TGTGTCAGCAGTTCCGGACACAGCTATGGCTACACCTTC. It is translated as CVSSSGHSYGYTF.

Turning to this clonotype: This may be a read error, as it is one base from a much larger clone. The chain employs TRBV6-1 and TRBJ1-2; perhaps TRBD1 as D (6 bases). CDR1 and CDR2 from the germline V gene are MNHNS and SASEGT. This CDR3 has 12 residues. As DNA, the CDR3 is TGTGCCGCCGGGACACCCTCCTATGGCTACATCTTC. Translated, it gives CAAGTPSYGYIF.

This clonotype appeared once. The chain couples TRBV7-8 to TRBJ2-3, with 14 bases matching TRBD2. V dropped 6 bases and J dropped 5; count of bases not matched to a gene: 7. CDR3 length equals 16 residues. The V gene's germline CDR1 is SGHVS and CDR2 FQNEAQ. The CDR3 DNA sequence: TGTGCCAGCAGGCCGGGACTAGCGGGAGTGGGAGATACGCAGTATTTT. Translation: CASRPGLAGVGDTQYF.

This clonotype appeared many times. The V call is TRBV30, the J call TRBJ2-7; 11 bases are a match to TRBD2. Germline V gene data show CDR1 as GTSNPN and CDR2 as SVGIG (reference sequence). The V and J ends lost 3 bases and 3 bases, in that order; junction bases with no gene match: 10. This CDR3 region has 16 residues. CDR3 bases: TGTGCCTGGAGAGCCACCGGGACTAGCGGCGGCTACGAGCAGTACTTC. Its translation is CAWRATGTSGGYEQYF.

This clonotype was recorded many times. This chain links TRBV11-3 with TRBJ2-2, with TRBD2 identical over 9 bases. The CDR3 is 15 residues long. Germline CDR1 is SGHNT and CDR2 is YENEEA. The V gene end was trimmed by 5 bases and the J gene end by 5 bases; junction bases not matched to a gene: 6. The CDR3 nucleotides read TGTGCCAGCAGCCCCGCGGCGGGAGGGACCGGGGAGCTGTTTTTT. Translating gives CASSPAAGGTGELFF.

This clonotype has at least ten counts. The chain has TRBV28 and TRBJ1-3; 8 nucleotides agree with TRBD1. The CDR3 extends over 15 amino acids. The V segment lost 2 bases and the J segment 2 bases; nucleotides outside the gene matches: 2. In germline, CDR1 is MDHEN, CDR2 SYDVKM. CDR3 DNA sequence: TGTGCCAGCAGTTTAGGACAGGGAACTGGAAACACCATATATTTT. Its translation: CASSLGQGTGNTIYF.

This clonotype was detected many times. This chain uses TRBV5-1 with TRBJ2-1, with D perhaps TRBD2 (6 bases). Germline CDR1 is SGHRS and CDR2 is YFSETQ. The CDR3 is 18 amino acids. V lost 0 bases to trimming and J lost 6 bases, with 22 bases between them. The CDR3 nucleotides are TGCGCCAGCAGCTTGGAAGTTGGAGGGGTGCCCGGCGGCAATGAGCAGTTCTTC. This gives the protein CASSLEVGGVPGGNEQFF. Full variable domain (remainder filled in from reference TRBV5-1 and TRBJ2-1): KAGVTQTPRYLIKTRGQQVTLSCSPISGHRSVSWYQQTPGQGLQFLFEYFSETQRNKGNFPGRFSGRQFSNSRSEMNVSTLELGDSALYLCASSLEVGGVPGGNEQFFGPGTRLTVL.

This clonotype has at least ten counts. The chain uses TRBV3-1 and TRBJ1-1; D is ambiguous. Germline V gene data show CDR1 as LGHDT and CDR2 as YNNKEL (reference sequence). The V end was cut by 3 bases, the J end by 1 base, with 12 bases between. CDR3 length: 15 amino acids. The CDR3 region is CASSHGEDGNTEAFF. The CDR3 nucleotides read TGTGCCAGCAGCCATGGCGAGGATGGGAACACTGAAGCTTTCTTT.

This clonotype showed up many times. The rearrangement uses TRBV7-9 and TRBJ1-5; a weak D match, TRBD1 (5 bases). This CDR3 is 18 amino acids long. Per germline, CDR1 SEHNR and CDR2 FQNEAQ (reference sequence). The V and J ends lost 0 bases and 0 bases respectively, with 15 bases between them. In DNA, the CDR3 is TGTGCCAGCAGCTTAGCCCCCCGGGACCTCTATAGCAATCAGCCCCAGCATTTT. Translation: CASSLAPRDLYSNQPQHF.

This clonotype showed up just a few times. The DNA for the CDR3 is TGTGCCAGCAGTTTATTATCGGGAGCGGTCGGGGAGCTGTTTTTT. Protein product: CASSLLSGAVGELFF. V gene TRBV28 combines with J gene TRBJ2-2; TRBD2 is a possible D gene (6 bases). The germline gives CDR1 MDHEN, CDR2 SYDVKM. V shed 1 base and J shed 7 bases, with 13 bases lying between them. This CDR3 is 15 amino acids long.

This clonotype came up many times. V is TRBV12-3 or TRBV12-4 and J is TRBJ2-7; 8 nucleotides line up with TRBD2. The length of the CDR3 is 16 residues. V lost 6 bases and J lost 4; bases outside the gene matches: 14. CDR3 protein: CASSLVAGGVGYEQYF. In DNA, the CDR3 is TGTGCCAGCAGCCTAGTGGCGGGAGGAGTTGGATACGAGCAGTACTTC.